The 10 T cell receptor beta chains reported below all come from one sample, sequenced in a study of blood T cells in healthy people across ages. Through a sample-barcoded 5' primer and a J-beta primer mix, a second PCR was run for about 6 to 12 cycles. Each CDR3 protein gets one entry after TCRdb re-called the 5' RACE reads with MiXCR. The sample carries 650,000 to 1,000,000 distinct CDR3 sequences, about 36% recorded once. Sequencing was done on a sample of blood. The receptors here all came from a man younger than 35 in good health.

This clonotype was counted between two and nine times. V gene TRBV29-1 combines with J gene TRBJ2-2; maybe TRBD2 (6 bases). With 4 bases removed from V and 3 bases from J, the gap between germline ends came to 9 bases. Germline lookup yields CDR1 SQVTM and CDR2 ANQGSEA. The CDR3 is 13 residues long. The CDR3 DNA is TGCAGCGTTGTGGGGGAGGACACCGGGGAGCTGTTTTTT. Residues: CSVVGEDTGELFF.

A few counts support this clonotype. The V call is TRBV14, the J call TRBJ1-1, with 9 nucleotides matching TRBD1. The CDR3 covers 14 residues. V trimming: 4 bases; J trimming: 5 bases; junction bases outside the gene matches: 5. Per germline, CDR1 SGHDN and CDR2 FVKESK. Written as DNA, the CDR3 is TGTGCCAGCAGCCGCGGGACAGGGAGGACTGAAGCTTTCTTT. Amino acid sequence: CASSRGTGRTEAFF.

As to this clonotype: A much larger clonotype is one base distant, so this may be a read error. The chain recombines TRBV10-3 with TRBJ1-2; 7 bases map to TRBD1. V shed 6 bases and J 2 bases; nucleotides not matched to a gene: 0. The CDR3 runs 12 residues. Germline CDR1 ENHRY, CDR2 SYGVKD. CDR3: CAIRGQNYGYTF. CDR3 DNA sequence: TGTGCCATCAGGGGACAGAACTATGGCTACACCTTC.

This clonotype was seen repeatedly, ten times or more. DNA for the CDR3: TGCAGTGCGACGAGGGGTAGCTCCTACGAGCAGTACTTC. Its protein is CSATRGSSYEQYF. J is TRBJ2-7 and V is TRBV20-1; possibly TRBD1 or TRBD2 for D (5 bases each). This CDR3 has 13 amino acids. Germline V gene data show CDR1 as DFQATT and CDR2 as SNEGSKA (reference sequence). V dropped 6 bases and J dropped 0 bases, with 12 bases sitting between them.

A word on this clonotype: The germline gene is not matched at one end of the junction; a read error may be the cause. The chain has TRBV7-8 and TRBJ2-3; possible D gene TRBD2, 5 bases. Germline CDR1 SGHVS, CDR2 FQNEAQ. This CDR3 comprises 14 residues. CDR3 residues: CAGRRKGASDTQYF. The CDR3 DNA is TGTGCCGGCAGAAGAAAGGGAGCGTCGGATACGCAGTATTTT.

This clonotype was seen a handful of times. The rearrangement uses TRBV11-2 and TRBJ1-2; unclear D gene. This CDR3 has 16 amino acids. Looked up from germline, CDR1 is SGHAT and CDR2 is FQNNGV. The V and J ends lost 4 bases and 0 bases respectively, with 15 bases between them. The CDR3 loop is CASSSLVGRANYGYTF. In DNA form, the CDR3 reads TGTGCCAGCAGCTCTCTTGTGGGAAGAGCTAACTATGGCTACACCTTC.

The chain employs TRBV30 and TRBJ2-3; 7 bases line up with TRBD2. Losses at the gene ends were 0 bases for V and 4 bases for J; bases not matched to a gene: 10. The CDR3 runs to 16 residues. Germline V CDR1 and CDR2: GTSNPN, SVGIG (reference sequence). CDR3 sequence (DNA): TGTGCCTGGAGTGTACGATCGGGGGGAGGGGCAGATACGCAGTATTTT. Amino acids: CAWSVRSGGGADTQYF.

The sample holds a few counts of this clonotype. The rearrangement uses TRBV6-6 and TRBJ1-1, with a weak D call TRBD1 (6 bases). Trimming stripped 5 bases from V and 9 bases from J, with 13 bases between. Germline values: CDR1 MNHNY, CDR2 SVGAGI (reference sequence). CDR3 length: 12 amino acids. The CDR3 nucleotides are TGTGCCAGCAGTCCAACAGACAGGAAAGCTTTCTTT. Amino acids: CASSPTDRKAFF.

This clonotype was counted at least ten times. This chain links TRBV7-9 with TRBJ2-5; 9 bases map to TRBD1. V lost 10 bases to trimming and J lost 2 bases; unmatched junction nucleotides: 11. CDR3 size: 15 residues. Germline V gene lookup returns CDR1 SEHNR and CDR2 FQNEAQ (reference sequence). Written as DNA, the CDR3 is TGTGCCATCATAACAGGGGGCGGACCTCAAGAGACCCAGTACTTC. It codes for CAIITGGGPQETQYF. Looking up the rest from reference TRBV7-9 and TRBJ2-5 gives the full variable domain: DTGVSQNPRHKITKRGQNVTFRCDPISEHNRLYWYRQTLGQGPEFLTYFQNEAQLEKSRLLSDRFSAERPKGSFSTLEIQRTEQGDSAMYLCAIITGGGPQETQYFGPGTRLLVL.

This clonotype was seen only once. One junction end does not reproduce the germline sequence, and a read error may be involved. V gene TRBV3-1 combines with J gene TRBJ2-3, with D possibly being TRBD1 or TRBD2 (6 bases each). The CDR3 has 13 amino acids. Germline-derived CDR1 and CDR2 are LGHDT and YNNKEL (reference sequence). The chain's CDR3 is CASIQGGRNTQYF. In nucleotides, the CDR3 is TGTGCCAGCATCCAAGGGGGGAGAAATACGCAGTATTTT.